This is a list of T cell receptor beta chains from one sample in a study of OX40 agonist ivuxolimab in advanced cancers. The method was immunoSEQ multiplex PCR; TCRdb's version includes in-frame clones alone and lacks a portion of them. Of 77,000 or so clones in the sample, around nine tenths were seen once. The sequencing here drew on CD4+ or CD8+ T cells sorted from blood, taken in a trial of the OX40 agonist ivuxolimab. All receptors come from an adult with an advanced solid tumor such as melanoma, head and neck, liver or kidney cancer. Both conserved end residues are part of each CDR3. D genes are given only for firm matches. A row's size may be missing; if present it is once, few, many or a size class.

d_call | j_call | clone_size | v_call | cdr3_nt | cdr3_aa
NA | TRBJ1-1 | NA | TRBV5-1 | TGCGCCAGCAGCCCTTACGGGTTTGTATCTAACACTGAAGCTTTCTTT | CASSPYGFVSNTEAFF
NA | TRBJ2-5 | NA | TRBV7-7 | TGTGCCAGCAGCTTTGGGACAAGAAACCAAGAGACCCAGTACTTC | CASSFGTRNQETQYF
NA | TRBJ1-2 | NA | TRBV15 | TGTGCCACCAGCAGAGTATTTGGTACGGCTAACTATGGCTACACCTTC | CATSRVFGTANYGYTF
TRBD1 | TRBJ1-1 | NA | TRBV28 | TGTGCCAGCAGTGGCCCGGGACAGGGGAGGAATCGAGCTTTCTTT | CASSGPGQGRNRAFF
NA | TRBJ1-1 | NA | TRBV5-4 | TGTGCCAGCAGCTTGGTGGGGGGAACGAACACTGAAGCTTTCTTT | CASSLVGGTNTEAFF
TRBD1 | TRBJ2-1 | NA | TRBV9 | TGTGCCAGCAGCGTGGACAGGGGGGTATACAATGAGCAGTTCTTC | CASSVDRGVYNEQFF
NA | TRBJ1-1 | NA | TRBV10-3 | TGTGCCATCAGTGGTCCGAACACTGAAGCTTTCTTT | CAISGPNTEAFF
NA | TRBJ2-2 | NA | TRBV18 | TGTGCCAGCTCACCAGATCTCCTGGGGCTTGCTAACACCGGGGAGCTGTTTTTT | CASSPDLLGLANTGELFF
NA | TRBJ2-1 | NA | TRBV28 | TGTGCCAGCAGTTTAGGGGGGAGAGGGGAGAATGAGCAGTTCTTC | CASSLGGRGENEQFF
TRBD1 | TRBJ1-2 | NA | TRBV4-3 | TGCGCCAGCAGCCAAGCCAGCGGTACAGGGGGATATGGCTACACCTTC | CASSQASGTGGYGYTF
NA | TRBJ1-5 | NA | TRBV19 | TGTGCCAGTAGTATACAAGGACAGCTCAATCAGCCCCAGCATTTT | CASSIQGQLNQPQHF
NA | TRBJ1-1 | NA | TRBV10-3 | TGTGCCATCAGTGAGTCGGCCAATACACCTGAAGCTTTCTTT | CAISESANTPEAFF
NA | TRBJ2-1 | NA | TRBV7-2 | TGTGCCAGCAGCTTGTACAGTTACAATAATGAGCAGTTCTTC | CASSLYSYNNEQFF
TRBD1 | TRBJ1-1 | NA | TRBV6-5 | TGTGCCAGCAGTTACGGGACAGTGAACACTGAAGCTTTCTTT | CASSYGTVNTEAFF
NA | TRBJ2-3 | NA | TRBV19 | TGTGCCAGTAGTATTGGTCGACTACACGCCACAGATACGCAGTATTTT | CASSIGRLHATDTQYF
NA | TRBJ1-2 | NA | TRBV18 | TGTGCCAGCTCACCAGACTCCGAGTTCTATGGCTACACCTTC | CASSPDSEFYGYTF
NA | TRBJ2-3 | NA | TRBV11-3 | TGTGCCAGCAGTCTCGGAGGGGGGCTCACAGATACGCAGTATTTT | CASSLGGGLTDTQYF
NA | TRBJ1-2 | once | TRBV2 | TGTGCCAGCAGTGAATCAGCTAACTATGGCTACACCTTC | CASSESANYGYTF
NA | TRBJ1-3 | NA | TRBV6-5 | TGTGCCAGCAGTCGCGACAGTTTTGGAAACACCATATATTTT | CASSRDSFGNTIYF
NA | TRBJ2-2 | NA | TRBV7-3 | TGTGCCAGCAGCTTGGGCTGGAACACCGGGGAGCTGTTTTTT | CASSLGWNTGELFF
TRBD2 | TRBJ2-2 | NA | TRBV6-1 | TGTGCCAGCAGTGAAGTCCACAGGGCCGGGACTAGCGGGAGAACCGGGGAGCTGTTTTTT | CASSEVHRAGTSGRTGELFF
NA | TRBJ1-4 | NA | TRBV4-3 | TGCGCCAGCAGCCAAACAGGGACATCTAATGAAAAACTGTTTTTT | CASSQTGTSNEKLFF